Detailed here is one T cell receptor beta chain. Only in-frame clones appear in the TCRdb table, and some are missing; sequencing was by immunoSEQ multiplex PCR. The table lists 90,000 to 100,000 clones, around 80% of them singletons, with about 10% in the top ten. This record belongs to a study of control samples from healthy donors and cancer patients. Sequencing input: blood. This TCR derives from a woman aged 30 to 39 in good health.

The CDR3 nucleotides read TGTGCCAGCAGCGACCGGGACAGGGTCCACGAGCAGTACTTC. Translated: CASSDRDRVHEQYF. The gene calls are TRBV5-4 and TRBJ2-7, with TRBD1 identical over 9 bases. CDR3 size: 14 residues. Germline values: CDR1 SGHNT, CDR2 YYREEE (reference sequence). The junction had 7 bases not matched to a gene; V was cut back by 4 bases and J by 5 bases.